The present T cell receptor beta chain was sequenced within a study of blood T cell repertoires in COVID-19. Clones were sequenced by immunoSEQ multiplex PCR, and TCRdb holds only the in-frame ones, with some missing. This table holds some 29,000 clones, over 70% found once. This CDR3 is 18 amino acids long. The trim removed 4 bases at V and 5 bases at J, leaving 16 bases unmatched. Germline CDR1 SGDLS, CDR2 YYNGEE. This clonotype originated in a woman aged 70-85 years with acute or convalescent COVID-19. The V and J genes are TRBV9 and TRBJ2-5; TRBD2 matches at 11 bases. Sequenced material: peripheral blood. The chain's CDR3 is CASSPRGSGGAWLETQYF. Written as DNA, the CDR3 is TGTGCCAGCAGCCCCCGAGGTAGCGGGGGGGCGTGGTTGGAGACCCAGTACTTC.